This T cell receptor beta chain was recorded in a study of cytomegalovirus exposure and HLA in healthy donors. Across the whole study: Genotyping showed around 81% of some 400 donors falling in the Caucasian-associated ancestry cluster.

Study findings and constraints: In an earlier analysis, in approximately 570 donors, most V segments appeared productive either ~87% or ~30% of the time.

Points on this clone: Antigen specificity is unknown.

Per germline, CDR1 SEHNR and CDR2 FQNEAQ (reference sequence). The CDR3 runs to 14 residues. The ends were cut back, 5 bases at V and 5 bases at J, with 15 bases in the middle. PCR amplification relied on 60 Vbeta primers (plus 13 Jbeta primers). Assay used: immunoSEQ multiplex PCR; TCRdb lists only in-frame clones, some missing. Of around 170,000 clones in the sample, around four fifths were seen once. The TCR was taken from a woman aged 18-35 years in good health and CMV-seronegative. Sequencing used PBMCs. V is TRBV7-9 and J is TRBJ1-2, with TRBD1 as a possible D gene (6 bases). CDR3 DNA sequence: TGTGCCAGCAGCCATGGACAGATCCTATATGGCTACACCTTC. This translates into CASSHGQILYGYTF.